This T cell receptor (beta chain) derives from a study of immune heterogeneity within non-small cell lung tumors (dated by TCRdb to the late 2010s). About the investigation overall: By histology, the tumors were a few squamous cell carcinomas, around eleven non-squamous carcinomas and 1 tumor not otherwise specified. To look at intratumoral immune heterogeneity, the study ran whole-exome sequencing, RNA-seq and TCR beta repertoire sequencing on several spatially distinct regions taken from every NSCLC tumor. TCR repertoires were analyzed from 57 tumor loci of roughly 16 patients, whereas transcriptome data were available for only around 48 loci from about a dozen patients. Neoantigen binding to each patient's HLA alleles was predicted with netMHCpan-3.0 for mutant peptides of 8 to 11 amino acids. Broad study findings and their caveats: A moderate positive correlation (R 0.3 to 0.35), which was statistically significant, linked local T-cell repertoire clonality to local tumor mutational burden. High-frequency TCR beta clonotypes were found to be largely distinct between individual patients. Within a patient, the same dominant CDR3B clonotypes appeared at multiple loci, but different tumor locations also contained unique high-frequency clones.

The TCR beta CDR3 region was amplified with a multiplex PCR system whose first round of roughly 11 cycles used 32 V-gene forward primers and 13 J-gene reverse primers. The first PCR round used a QIAGEN Multiplex PCR Kit, and the primer sequences were filed in Chinese patent CN105087789A. In a second PCR round, Illumina universal primers were added with the Phusion High-Fidelity PCR Kit. TCR libraries were paired-end sequenced at 151 bp read length on the Illumina HiSeq X Ten platform. For the original study's pipeline: Reads lacking multiplex PCR primers were removed with Cutadapt, read pairs were merged with PEAR, and CDR3 regions were called with MiXCR default settings. Shannon entropy measured repertoire diversity, and clonality was calculated as one minus the Shannon entropy divided by the ln of the count of productive unique sequences. Clonotypes at a frequency of at least 0.5% were defined as dominant or high-frequency T-cell clones. The public sequencing data were trimmed at Q25 with fastp and processed into clonotypes with MiXCR by TCRdb, which kept only in-frame beta chains. Each CDR3 protein gets just one entry, which takes the most common genes and DNA from the rows behind it. What appears here as the V and J calls and clone size reflects TCRdb's work, not the paper's. In this sample the table shows about 4,700 distinct CDR3 sequences, about 20% of which occur a single time. Roughly 11% of the sample is in the top ten clones.

Genomic DNA was extracted from bulk tumor tissue and used as the TCR template, and roughly 600 ng gDNA was amplified per sample. During surgery, multiple biopsies were taken from each primary tumor and placed as far apart as possible within the tumor mass. The study cohort was described as untreated, and patients were newly diagnosed NSCLC cases undergoing curative surgery. The donors were 15 patients with newly diagnosed non-small cell lung cancer who were having surgery with curative intent. Two independent pathologists reviewed the resected tumor masses. Only high-quality DNA and RNA samples were carried forward to sequencing. Comment on this clonotype: The target of this receptor is not known. Per-base qualities were not stored, and no clone one base away is much larger.

According to the germline V gene, CDR1 reads KGHDR and CDR2 reads SFDVKD. Germline trimming amounts to 11 bases on V and 0 bases on J, with 5 as the count of junction bases outside the gene matches. From the cysteine through the phenylalanine, the CDR3 covers 14 amino acids. The read is trimmed to its CDR3 DNA, 42 bases read in frame from base 1. Material: lung tumor tissue. Recombination connected TRBV24-1 to TRBJ1-5; 8 bases in the junction line up with TRBD1. This sequence originates from a man aged 55 to 69 with non-small cell lung cancer. In nucleotide form, the sequence is TGTGCCATAGGACAGGGTTATAGCAATCAGCCCCAGCATTTT. Translated, it reads CAIGQGYSNQPQHF.